This T cell receptor (beta chain) originates from a study of T cells after yellow fever vaccination. Only a few counts were recorded for this clonotype. What it binds is not known. Study observations and caveats: The secondary response showed a weaker magnitude and a faster peak, day 5 versus 15. Primary-vaccination clones mostly resurfaced post-booster (just under 98% CD4, just under 90% CD8).

The CDR3 runs to 14 residues. Germline trimming cut 6 bases from V and 7 bases from J; bases unmatched to any gene: 4. Germline assignment: CDR1 MNHEY and CDR2 SVGAGI. Template switching with 5'RACE generated the TCR cDNA and added a universal primer site and UMIs. MiXCR, applied by TCRdb to the 5' RACE reads, yields one record per CDR3 protein. Of 120,000 or so distinct CDR3 sequences listed, almost 9% are singletons. This clonotype originated in a man aged 18 to 35 who received the YFV17D yellow fever vaccine. This sample comprised CD8+ T cells sorted from PBMCs, obtained on the day of the yellow fever booster vaccination. The J gene is TRBJ2-1, the V gene TRBV6-5; 12 bases agree with TRBD2. The CDR3 sequence: CASRTSGGLNEQFF. As DNA, the CDR3 is TGTGCCAGCAGGACTAGCGGGGGACTAAATGAGCAGTTCTTC.